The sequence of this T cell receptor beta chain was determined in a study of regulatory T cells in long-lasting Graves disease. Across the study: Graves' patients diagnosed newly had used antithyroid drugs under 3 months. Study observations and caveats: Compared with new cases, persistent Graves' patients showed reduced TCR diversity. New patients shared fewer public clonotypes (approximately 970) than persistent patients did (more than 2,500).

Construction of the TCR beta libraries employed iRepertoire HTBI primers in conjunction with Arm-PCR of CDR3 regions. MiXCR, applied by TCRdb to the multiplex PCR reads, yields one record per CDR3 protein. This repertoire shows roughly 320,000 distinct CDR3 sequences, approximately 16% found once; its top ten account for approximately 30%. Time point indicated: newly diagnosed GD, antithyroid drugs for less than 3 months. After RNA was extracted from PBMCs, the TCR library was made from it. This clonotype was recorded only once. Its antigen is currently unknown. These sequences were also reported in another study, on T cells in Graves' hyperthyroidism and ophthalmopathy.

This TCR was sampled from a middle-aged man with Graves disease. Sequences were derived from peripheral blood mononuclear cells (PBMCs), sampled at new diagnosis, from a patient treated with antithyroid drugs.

In nucleotides, the CDR3 is TGTGCCAGCTCACATCTAGCGGGGGATCGAGAGACCCAGTACTTC. It encodes CASSHLAGDRETQYF. The chain joins TRBV5-5 to TRBJ2-5; 10 nucleotides agree with TRBD2. This CDR3 has 15 amino acids. Per germline, CDR1 SGHKS and CDR2 YYEKEE (reference sequence). The V segment lost 7 bases and the J segment 4 bases; nucleotides outside the gene matches: 10.